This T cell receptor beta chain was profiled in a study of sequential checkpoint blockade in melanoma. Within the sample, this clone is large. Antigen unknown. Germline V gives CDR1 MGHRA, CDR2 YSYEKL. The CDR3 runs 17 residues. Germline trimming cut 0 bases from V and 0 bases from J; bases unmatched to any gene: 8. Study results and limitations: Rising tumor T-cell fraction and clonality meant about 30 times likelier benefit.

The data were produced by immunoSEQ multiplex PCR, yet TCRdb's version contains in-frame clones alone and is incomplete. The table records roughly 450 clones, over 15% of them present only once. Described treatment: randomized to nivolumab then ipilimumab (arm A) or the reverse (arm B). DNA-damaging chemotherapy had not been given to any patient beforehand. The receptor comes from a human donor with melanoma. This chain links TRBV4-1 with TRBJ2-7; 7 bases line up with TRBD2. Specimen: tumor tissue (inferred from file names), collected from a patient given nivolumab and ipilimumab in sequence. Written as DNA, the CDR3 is TGCGCCAGCAGCCAAGATCTAGGGCTAGCGGCCTCCTACGAGCAGTACTTC. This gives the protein CASSQDLGLAASYEQYF.